This T cell receptor (beta chain) was observed in a study of radiation and T cells in renal cell carcinoma. Overall study context: Nephrectomy followed 15 Gy stereotactic body radiation by 4 weeks.

With respect to this clone: What it recognizes is unknown.

TCRdb's copy holds only in-frame clones and misses some; the assay was immunoSEQ multiplex PCR. The sample records roughly 120,000 clones, approximately 80% being singletons. General study results and limits: In blood, top tumor clones expanded by 2 weeks, shrinking by 4.

Indicated time point: baseline pretreatment blood. The treatment was: 15 Gy SBRT to primary tumor, nephrectomy 4 weeks later. The patient's renal cell carcinoma had clear cell pathology. J lost 1 base, V lost 3 bases, and 6 bases had no gene match. There are 16 residues in the CDR3. CDR1 is MDHEN and CDR2 is SYDVKM in the germline V gene. The clonotype originates from a woman aged 60-70 years with renal cell carcinoma. The V and J genes are TRBV28 and TRBJ1-5, with TRBD1 identical over 7 bases. The source was blood, collected from a patient whose treatment included radiotherapy and nephrectomy. The DNA for the CDR3 is TGTGCCAGCAGTTTCCACAGGGGAAGAAGCAATCAGCCCCAGCATTTT. The encoded protein is CASSFHRGRSNQPQHF. The full variable domain, with the rest looked up from reference TRBV28 and TRBJ1-5, is DVKVTQSSRYLVKRTGEKVFLECVQDMDHENMFWYRQDPGLGLRLIYFSYDVKMKEKGDIPEGYSVSREKKERFSLILESASTNQTSMYLCASSFHRGRSNQPQHFGDGTRLSIL.